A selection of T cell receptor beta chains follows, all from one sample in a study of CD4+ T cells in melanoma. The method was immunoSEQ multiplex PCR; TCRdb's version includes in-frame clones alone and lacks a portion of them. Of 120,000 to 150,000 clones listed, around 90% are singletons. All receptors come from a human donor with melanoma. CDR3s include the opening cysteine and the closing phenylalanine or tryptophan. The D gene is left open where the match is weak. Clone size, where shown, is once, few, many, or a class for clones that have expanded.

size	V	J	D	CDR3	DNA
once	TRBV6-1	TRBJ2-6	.	CASSEGPPSGANVLTF	TGTGCCAGCAGTGAAGGACCCCCCTCTGGGGCCAACGTCCTGACTTTC
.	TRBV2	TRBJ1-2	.	CASSERQSYGYTF	TGTGCCAGCAGTGAACGGCAGAGCTATGGCTACACCTTC
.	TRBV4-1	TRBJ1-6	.	CASSQAPVGTPLHF	TGCGCCAGCAGCCAAGCGCCTGTGGGAACACCCCTCCACTTT
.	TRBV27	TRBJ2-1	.	CASSSRYPLYNEQFF	TGTGCCAGCAGTTCCAGATACCCACTGTACAATGAGCAGTTCTTC
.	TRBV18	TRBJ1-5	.	CASSPTDGYNQPQHF	TGTGCCAGCTCACCTACTGACGGATACAATCAGCCCCAGCATTTT
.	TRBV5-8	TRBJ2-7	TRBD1	CASSPDRVYEQYF	TGTGCCAGCAGCCCGGACAGGGTCTACGAGCAGTACTTC
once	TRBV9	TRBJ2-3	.	CASSAASGSPDTQYF	TGTGCCAGCAGCGCTGCCTCGGGGTCCCCAGATACGCAGTATTTT
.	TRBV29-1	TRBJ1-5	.	CSVPHLGTLSNQPQHF	TGCAGCGTTCCCCACCTCGGGACACTTAGCAATCAGCCCCAGCATTTT
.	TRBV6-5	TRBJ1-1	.	CASRWDMNTEAFF	TGTGCCAGCCGATGGGACATGAACACTGAAGCTTTCTTT
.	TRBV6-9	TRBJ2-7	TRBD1	CASHPNGTGGPEQYF	TGTGCCAGCCACCCCAACGGGACAGGGGGCCCCGAGCAGTACTTC
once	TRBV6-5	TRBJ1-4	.	CASSYYLPGVGEKLFF	TGTGCCAGCAGTTACTATCTTCCAGGGGTGGGGGAAAAACTGTTTTTT
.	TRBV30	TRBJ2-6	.	CAWSLDFSGANVLTF	TGTGCCTGGAGCCTCGACTTCTCTGGGGCCAACGTCCTGACTTTC
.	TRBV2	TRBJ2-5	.	CASSEDRERQETQYF	TGTGCCAGCAGTGAAGACAGGGAGCGGCAAGAGACCCAGTACTTC
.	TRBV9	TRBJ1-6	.	CASSDELSPLHF	TGTGCCAGCAGCGACGAGTTATCACCCCTCCACTTT